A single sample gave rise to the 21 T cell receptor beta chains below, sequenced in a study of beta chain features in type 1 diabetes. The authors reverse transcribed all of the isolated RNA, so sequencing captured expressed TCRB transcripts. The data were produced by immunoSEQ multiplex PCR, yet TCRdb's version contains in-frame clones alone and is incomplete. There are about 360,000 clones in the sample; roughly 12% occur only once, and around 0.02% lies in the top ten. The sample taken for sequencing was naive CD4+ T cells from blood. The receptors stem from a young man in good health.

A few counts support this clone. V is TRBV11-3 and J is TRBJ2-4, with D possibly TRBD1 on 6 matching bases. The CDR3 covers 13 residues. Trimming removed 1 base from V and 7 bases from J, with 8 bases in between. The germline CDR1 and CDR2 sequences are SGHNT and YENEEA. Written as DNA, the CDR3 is TGTGCCAGCAGCTTAGGGGACAATAACATTCAGTACTTC. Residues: CASSLGDNNIQYF.

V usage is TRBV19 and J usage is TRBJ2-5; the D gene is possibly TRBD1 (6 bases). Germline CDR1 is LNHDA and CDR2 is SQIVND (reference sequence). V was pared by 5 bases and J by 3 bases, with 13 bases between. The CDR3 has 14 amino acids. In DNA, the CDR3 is TGTGCCAGTAGTCGGACAGATCCGAAAGAGACCCAGTACTTC. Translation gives CASSRTDPKETQYF. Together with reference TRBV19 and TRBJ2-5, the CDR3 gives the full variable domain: DGGITQSPKYLFRKEGQNVTLSCEQNLNHDAMYWYRQDPGQGLRLIYYSQIVNDFQKGDIAEGYSVSREKKESFPLTVTSAQKNPTAFYLCASSRTDPKETQYFGPGTRLLVL.

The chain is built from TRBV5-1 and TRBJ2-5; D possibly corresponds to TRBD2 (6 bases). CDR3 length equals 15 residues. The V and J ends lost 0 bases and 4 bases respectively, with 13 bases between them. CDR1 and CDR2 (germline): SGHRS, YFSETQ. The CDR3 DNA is TGCGCCAGCAGCTTGGACCGCGGGGTCGGAGAGACCCAGTACTTC. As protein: CASSLDRGVGETQYF.

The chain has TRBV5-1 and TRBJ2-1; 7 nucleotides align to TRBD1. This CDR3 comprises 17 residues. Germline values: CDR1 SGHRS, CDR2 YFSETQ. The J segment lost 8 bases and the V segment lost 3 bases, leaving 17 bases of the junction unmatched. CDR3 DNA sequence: TGCGCCAGCAGCTACCCAACCCAGCTAGGGGGCGGATATGAGCAGTTCTTC. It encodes CASSYPTQLGGGYEQFF.

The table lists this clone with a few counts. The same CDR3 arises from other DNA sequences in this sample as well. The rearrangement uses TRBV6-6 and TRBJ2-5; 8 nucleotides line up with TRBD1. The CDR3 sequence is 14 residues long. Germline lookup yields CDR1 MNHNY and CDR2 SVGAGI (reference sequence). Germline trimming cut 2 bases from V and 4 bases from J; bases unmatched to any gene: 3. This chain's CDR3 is CASSYTGGGETQYF. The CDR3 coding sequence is TGTGCCAGCAGTTACACAGGGGGAGGAGAGACCCAGTACTTC.

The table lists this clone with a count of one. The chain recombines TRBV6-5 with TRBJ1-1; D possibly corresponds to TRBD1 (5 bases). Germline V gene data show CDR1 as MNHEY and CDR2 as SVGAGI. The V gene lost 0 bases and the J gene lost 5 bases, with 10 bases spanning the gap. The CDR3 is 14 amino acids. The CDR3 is CASSYSGGETEAFF. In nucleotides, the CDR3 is TGTGCCAGCAGTTACTCCGGAGGGGAAACTGAAGCTTTCTTT.

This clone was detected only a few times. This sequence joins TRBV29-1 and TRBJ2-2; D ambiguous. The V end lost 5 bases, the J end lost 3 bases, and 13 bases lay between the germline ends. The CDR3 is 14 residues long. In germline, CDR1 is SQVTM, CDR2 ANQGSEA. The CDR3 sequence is CSVRRLLDTGELFF. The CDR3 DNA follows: TGCAGCGTTCGAAGACTGCTGGACACCGGGGAGCTGTTTTTT.

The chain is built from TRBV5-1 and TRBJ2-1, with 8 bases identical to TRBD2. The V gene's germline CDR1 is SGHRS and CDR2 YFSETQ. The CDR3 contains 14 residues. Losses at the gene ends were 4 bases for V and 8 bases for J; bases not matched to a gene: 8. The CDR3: CASSASGSFDEQFF. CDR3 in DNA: TGCGCCAGCAGCGCCAGCGGGAGTTTCGATGAGCAGTTCTTC.

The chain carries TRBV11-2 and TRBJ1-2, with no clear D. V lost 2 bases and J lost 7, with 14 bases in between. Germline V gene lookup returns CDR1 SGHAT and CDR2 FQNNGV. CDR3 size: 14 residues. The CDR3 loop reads CASSLSSAAGGYTF. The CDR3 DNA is TGTGCCAGCAGCTTATCTTCGGCGGCGGGTGGCTACACCTTC.

CDR3 DNA sequence: TGTGCCAGCAACCCAGGGCAGGGAGGTCAGCCCCAGCATTTT. Translation gives CASNPGQGGQPQHF. The V gene is TRBV28, the J gene TRBJ1-5; TRBD1 might be the D (5 bases). From germline, CDR1 is MDHEN and CDR2 SYDVKM. This CDR3 spans 14 amino acids. V gave up 7 bases and J gave up 6 bases, with 16 bases separating them.

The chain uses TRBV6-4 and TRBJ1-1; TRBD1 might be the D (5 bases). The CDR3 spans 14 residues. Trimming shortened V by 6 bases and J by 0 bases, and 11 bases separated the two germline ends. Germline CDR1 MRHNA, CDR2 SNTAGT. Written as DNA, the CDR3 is TGTGCCAGCAGCTTAACAGGAGTGAACACTGAAGCTTTCTTT. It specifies CASSLTGVNTEAFF.

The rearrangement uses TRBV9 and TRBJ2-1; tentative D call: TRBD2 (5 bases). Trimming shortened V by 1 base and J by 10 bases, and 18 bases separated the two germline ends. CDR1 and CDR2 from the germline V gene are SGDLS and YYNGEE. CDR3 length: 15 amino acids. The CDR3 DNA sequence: TGTGCCAGCAGCGTAATTTACGAGCGGTGGGAAGAGCAGTTCTTC. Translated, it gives CASSVIYERWEEQFF.

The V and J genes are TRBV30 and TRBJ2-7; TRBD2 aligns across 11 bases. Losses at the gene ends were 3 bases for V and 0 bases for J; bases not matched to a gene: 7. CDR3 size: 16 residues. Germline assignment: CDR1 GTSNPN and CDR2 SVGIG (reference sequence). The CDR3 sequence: CAWSLLGLADSYEQYF. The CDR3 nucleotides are TGTGCCTGGAGCCTCTTGGGACTAGCGGACTCCTACGAGCAGTACTTC.

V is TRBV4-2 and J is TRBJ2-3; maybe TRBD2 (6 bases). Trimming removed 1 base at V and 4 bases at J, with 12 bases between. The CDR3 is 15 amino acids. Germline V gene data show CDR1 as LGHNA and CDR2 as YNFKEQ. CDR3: CASSQAGVVADTQYF. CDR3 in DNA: TGTGCCAGCAGCCAAGCGGGAGTTGTGGCAGATACGCAGTATTTT.

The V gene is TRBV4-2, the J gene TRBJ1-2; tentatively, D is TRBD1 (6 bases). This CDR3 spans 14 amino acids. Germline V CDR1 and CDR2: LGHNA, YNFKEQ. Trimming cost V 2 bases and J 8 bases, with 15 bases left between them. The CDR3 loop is CASSQQITGSGYTF. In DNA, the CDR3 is TGTGCCAGCAGCCAACAAATTACAGGGAGCGGCTACACCTTC.

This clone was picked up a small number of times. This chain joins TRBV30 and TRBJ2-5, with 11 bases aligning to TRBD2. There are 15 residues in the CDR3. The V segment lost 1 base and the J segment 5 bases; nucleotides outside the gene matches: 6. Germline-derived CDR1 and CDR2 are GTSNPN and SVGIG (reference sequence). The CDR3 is CAWSAGLAGVETQYF. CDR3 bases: TGTGCCTGGAGTGCCGGACTAGCGGGTGTGGAGACCCAGTACTTC. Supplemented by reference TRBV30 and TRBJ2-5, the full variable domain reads SQTIHQWPATLVQPVGSPLSLECTVEGTSNPNLYWYRQAAGRGLQLLFYSVGIGQISSEVPQNLSASRPQDRQFILSSKKLLLSDSGFYLCAWSAGLAGVETQYFGPGTRLLVL.

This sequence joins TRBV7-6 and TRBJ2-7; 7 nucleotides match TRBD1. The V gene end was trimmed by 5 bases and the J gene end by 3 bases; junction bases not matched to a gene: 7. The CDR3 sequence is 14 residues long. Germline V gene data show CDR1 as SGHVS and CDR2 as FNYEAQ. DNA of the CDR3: TGTGCCAGCAGCGGACAGGTGATGGGCTACGAGCAGTACTTC. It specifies CASSGQVMGYEQYF.

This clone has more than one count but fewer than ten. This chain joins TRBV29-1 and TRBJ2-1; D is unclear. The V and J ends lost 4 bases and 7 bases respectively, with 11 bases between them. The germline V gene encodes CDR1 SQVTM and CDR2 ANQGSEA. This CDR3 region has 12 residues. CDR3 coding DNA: TGCAGCGTTGGACGACTCGGGAATGAGCAGTTCTTC. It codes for CSVGRLGNEQFF.

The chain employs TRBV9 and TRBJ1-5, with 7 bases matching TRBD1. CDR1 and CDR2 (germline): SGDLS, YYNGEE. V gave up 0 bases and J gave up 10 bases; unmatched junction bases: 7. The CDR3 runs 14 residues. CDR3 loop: CASSVAGTDPPQHF. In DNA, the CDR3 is TGTGCCAGCAGCGTAGCGGGGACAGACCCCCCCCAGCATTTT.

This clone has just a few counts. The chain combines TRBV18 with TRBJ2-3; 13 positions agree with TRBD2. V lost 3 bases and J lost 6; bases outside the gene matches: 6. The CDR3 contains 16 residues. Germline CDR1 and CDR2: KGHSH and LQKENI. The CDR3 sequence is CASSPGTSGMSDTQYF. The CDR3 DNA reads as TGTGCCAGCTCACCCGGGACTAGCGGGATGTCTGATACGCAGTATTTT. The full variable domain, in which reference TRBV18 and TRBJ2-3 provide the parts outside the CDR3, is NAGVMQNPRHLVRRRGQEARLRCSPMKGHSHVYWYRQLPEEGLKFMVYLQKENIIDESGMPKERFSAEFPKEGPSILRIQQVVRGDSAAYFCASSPGTSGMSDTQYFGPGTRLTVL.

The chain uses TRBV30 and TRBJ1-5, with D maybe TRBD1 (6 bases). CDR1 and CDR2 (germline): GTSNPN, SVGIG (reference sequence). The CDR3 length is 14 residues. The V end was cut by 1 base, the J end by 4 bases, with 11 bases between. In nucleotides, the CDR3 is TGTGCCTGGAGTGCAGGACAGTCAAATCAGCCCCAGCATTTT. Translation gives CAWSAGQSNQPQHF.